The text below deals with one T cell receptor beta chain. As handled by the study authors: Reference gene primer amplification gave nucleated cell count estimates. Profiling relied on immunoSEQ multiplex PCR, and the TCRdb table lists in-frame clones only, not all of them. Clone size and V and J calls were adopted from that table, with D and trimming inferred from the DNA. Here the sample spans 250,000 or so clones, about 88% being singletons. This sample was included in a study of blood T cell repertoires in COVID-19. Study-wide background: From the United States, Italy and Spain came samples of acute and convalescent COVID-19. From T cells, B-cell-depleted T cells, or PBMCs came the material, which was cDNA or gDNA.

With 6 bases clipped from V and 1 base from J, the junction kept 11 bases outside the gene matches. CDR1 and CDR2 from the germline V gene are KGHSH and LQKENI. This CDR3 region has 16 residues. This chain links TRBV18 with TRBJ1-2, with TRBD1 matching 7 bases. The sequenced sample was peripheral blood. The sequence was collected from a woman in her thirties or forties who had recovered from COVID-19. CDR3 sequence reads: CASSLPPQGVNYGYTF. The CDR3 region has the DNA TGTGCCAGCTCCCTCCCGCCCCAGGGGGTTAACTATGGCTACACCTTC.